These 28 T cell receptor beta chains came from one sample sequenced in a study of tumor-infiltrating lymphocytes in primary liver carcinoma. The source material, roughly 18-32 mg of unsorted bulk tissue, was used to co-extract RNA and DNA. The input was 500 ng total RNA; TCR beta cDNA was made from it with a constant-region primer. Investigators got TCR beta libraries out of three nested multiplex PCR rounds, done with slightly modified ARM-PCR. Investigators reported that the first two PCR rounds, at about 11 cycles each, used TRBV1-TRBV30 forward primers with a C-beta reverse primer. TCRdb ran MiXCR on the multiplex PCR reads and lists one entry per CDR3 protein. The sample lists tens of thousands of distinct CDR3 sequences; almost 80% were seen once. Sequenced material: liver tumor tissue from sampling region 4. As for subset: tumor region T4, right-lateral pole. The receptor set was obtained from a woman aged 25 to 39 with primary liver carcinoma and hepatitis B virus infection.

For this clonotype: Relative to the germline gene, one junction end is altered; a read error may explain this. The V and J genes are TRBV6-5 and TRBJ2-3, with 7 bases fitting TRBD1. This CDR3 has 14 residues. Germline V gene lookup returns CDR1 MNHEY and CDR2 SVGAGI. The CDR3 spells CTSSSDRVTDTQYF. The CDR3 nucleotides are TGTACCAGCAGTTCTGACAGGGTTACTGATACTCAGTATTTT.

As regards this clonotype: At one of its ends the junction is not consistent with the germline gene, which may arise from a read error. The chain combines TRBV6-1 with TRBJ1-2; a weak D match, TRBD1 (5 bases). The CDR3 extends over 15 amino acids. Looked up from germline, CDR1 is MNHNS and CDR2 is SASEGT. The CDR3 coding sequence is TGTGCCAACAGTGTATTAGGGGACCCGATCTATGGCTACACCTTC. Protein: CANSVLGDPIYGYTF.

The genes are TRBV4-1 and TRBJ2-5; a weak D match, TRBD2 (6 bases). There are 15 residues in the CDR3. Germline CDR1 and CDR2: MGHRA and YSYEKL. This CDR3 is CTSSQCSSGQETQYF. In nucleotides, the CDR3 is TGCACTAGCAGCCAATGTTCAAGCGGCCAAGAGACCCAGTACTTC.

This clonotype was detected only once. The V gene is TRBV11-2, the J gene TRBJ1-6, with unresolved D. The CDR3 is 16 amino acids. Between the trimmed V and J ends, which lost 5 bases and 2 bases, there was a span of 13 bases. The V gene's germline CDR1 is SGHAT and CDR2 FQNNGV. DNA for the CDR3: TGTGCCAGCAGCCCGGGCTTCGGGACCTATAATTCACCCCTCCACTTT. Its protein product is CASSPGFGTYNSPLHF.

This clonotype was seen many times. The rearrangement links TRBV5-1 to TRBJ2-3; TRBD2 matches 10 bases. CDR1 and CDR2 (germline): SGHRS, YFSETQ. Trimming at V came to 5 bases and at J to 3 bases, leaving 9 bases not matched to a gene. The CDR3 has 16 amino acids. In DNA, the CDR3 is TGCGCCAGCAGTTCCGGAAGGACTAGCGGAACAGATACGCAGTATTTT. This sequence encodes CASSSGRTSGTDTQYF.

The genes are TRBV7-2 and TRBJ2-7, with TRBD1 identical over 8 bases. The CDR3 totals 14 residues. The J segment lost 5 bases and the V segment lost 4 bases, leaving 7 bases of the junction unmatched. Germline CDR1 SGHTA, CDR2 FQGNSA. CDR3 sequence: CASSSNRGSNEQYF. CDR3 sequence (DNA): TGTGCCAGCAGCTCAAACAGGGGGAGCAACGAGCAGTACTTC.

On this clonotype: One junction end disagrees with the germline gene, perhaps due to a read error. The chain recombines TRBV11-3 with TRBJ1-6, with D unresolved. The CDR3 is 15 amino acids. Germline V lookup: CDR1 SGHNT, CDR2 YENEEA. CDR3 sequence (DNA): TGTGTCAGCATCTTTAAGTGGAGCTATAATTCACCCCTCCGCTTT. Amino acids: CVSIFKWSYNSPLRF.

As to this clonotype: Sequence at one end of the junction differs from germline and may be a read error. The CDR3 nucleotides read TGTGCCAGCACTTTATTAACGGGAGGGCCTCCCTACGAGCAGTACTTC. This translates into CASTLLTGGPPYEQYF. The chain joins TRBV12-3 or TRBV12-4 to TRBJ2-7; 8 bases agree with TRBD2. The CDR3 contains 16 residues.

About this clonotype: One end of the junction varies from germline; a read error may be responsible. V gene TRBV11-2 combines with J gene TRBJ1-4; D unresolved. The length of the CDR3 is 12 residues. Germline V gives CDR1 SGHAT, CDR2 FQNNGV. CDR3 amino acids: CGSSPRVGKLFF. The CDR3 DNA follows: TGTGGCAGCAGCCCCCGGGTGGGAAAACTGTTTTTT.

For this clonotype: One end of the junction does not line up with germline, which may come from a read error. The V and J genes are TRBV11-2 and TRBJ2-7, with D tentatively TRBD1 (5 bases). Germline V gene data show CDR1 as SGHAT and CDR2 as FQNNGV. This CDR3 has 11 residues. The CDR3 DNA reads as TGTGTCAGCAATCCAGACAGTGAGCAGTACTTC. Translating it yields CVSNPDSEQYF.

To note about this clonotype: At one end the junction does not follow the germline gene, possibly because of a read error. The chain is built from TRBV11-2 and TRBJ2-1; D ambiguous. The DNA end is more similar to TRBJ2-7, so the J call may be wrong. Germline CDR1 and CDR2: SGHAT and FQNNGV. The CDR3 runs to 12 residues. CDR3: CANSFLNSEQYF. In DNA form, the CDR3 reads TGTGCCAACAGCTTTCTTAATAGTGAGCAGTACTTC.

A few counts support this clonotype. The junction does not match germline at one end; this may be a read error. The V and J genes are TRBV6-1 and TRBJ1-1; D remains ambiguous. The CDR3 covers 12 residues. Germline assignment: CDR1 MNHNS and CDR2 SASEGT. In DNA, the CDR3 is TGTGACAGCTGTAGGGAAATGGGTGAAGCTCTCTTT. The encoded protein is CDSCREMGEALF.

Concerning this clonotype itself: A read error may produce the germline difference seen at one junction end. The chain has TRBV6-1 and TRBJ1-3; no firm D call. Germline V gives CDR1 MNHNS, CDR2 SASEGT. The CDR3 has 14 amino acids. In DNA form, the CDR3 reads TGTGCCAGTAGTGGGTCTGTCTCTGGAAACACCATACATTTT. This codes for CASSGSVSGNTIHF.

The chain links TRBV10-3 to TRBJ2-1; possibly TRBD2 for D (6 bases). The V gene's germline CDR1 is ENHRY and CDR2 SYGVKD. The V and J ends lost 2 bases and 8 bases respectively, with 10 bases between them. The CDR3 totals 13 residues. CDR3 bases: TGTGCCATCAGTGAGGTCGGGAGCGATGAGCAGTTCTTC. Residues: CAISEVGSDEQFF.

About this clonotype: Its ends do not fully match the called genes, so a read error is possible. The CDR3 reads CTSSTSNTESFF. The CDR3 DNA follows: TGTACCAGCAGTACTTCAAACACTGAATCTTTCTTT. V usage is TRBV7-9 and J usage is TRBJ1-1; no reliable D call. Per germline, CDR1 SEHNR and CDR2 FQNEAQ (reference sequence). This CDR3 has 12 amino acids.

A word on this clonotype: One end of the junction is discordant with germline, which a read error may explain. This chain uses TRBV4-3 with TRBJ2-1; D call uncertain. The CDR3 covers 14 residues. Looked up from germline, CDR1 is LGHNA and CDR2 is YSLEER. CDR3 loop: CASSNTVLVNEQFF. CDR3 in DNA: TGCGCTAGCAGCAACACAGTGTTGGTCAATGAGCAGTTCTTC.

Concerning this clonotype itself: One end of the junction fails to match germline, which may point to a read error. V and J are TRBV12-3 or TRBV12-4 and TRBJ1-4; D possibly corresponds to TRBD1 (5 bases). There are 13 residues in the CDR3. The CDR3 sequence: CAISHRLGGKLFF. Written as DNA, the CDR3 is TGTGCCATCAGTCACAGACTGGGGGGAAAACTGTTTTTT.

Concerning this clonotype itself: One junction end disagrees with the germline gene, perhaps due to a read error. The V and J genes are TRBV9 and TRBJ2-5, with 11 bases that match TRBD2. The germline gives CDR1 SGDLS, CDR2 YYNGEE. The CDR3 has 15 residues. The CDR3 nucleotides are TGTGCCTGCAGCGTATGGACTAGCGGGCGAGGGACCCAGTACTTC. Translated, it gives CACSVWTSGRGTQYF.

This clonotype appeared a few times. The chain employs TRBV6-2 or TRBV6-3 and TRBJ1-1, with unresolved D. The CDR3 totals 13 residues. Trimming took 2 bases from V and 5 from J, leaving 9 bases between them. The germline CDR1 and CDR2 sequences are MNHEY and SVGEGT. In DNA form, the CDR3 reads TGTGCCAGCAGTTACCAGGTCCGAACTGAAGCTTTCTTT. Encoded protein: CASSYQVRTEAFF.

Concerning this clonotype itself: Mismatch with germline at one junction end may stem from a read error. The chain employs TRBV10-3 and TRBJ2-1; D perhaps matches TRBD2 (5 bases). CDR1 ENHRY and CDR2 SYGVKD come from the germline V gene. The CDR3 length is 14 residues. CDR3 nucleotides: TGTGCCACCAGTACCACGGCGACCCGGGATGAGCAGCTCTTC. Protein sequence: CATSTTATRDEQLF.

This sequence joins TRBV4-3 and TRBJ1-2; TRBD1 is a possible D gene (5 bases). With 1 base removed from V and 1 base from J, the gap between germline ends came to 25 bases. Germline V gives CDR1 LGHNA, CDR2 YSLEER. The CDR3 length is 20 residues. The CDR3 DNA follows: TGCGCCAGCAGCCAAGGCGAAGGAAGGGGCAGAACCGCTATTAACTATGGCTACACCTTC. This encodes CASSQGEGRGRTAINYGYTF.

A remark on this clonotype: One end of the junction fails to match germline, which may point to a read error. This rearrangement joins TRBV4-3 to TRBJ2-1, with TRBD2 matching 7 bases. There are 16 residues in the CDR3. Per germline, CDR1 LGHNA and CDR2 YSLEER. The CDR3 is CASGQDWDYAYNGQSF. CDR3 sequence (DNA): TGCGCCAGCGGCCAAGATTGGGACTACGCCTACAATGGGCAGTCCTTC.

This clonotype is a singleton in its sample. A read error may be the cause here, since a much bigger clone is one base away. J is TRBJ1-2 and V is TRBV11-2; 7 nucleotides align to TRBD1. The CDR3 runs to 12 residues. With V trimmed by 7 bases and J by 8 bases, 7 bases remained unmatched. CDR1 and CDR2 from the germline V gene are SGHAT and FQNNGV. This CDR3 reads CASTQGDGGYTF. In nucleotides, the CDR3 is TGTGCCAGCACTCAGGGGGATGGAGGCTACACCTTC.

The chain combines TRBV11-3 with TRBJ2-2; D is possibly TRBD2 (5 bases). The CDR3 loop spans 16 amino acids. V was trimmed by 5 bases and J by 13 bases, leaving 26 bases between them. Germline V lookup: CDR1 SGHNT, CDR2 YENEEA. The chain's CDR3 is CASSPDGRRNTEGLFF. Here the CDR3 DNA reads TGTGCCAGCAGCCCGGACGGCAGGAGGAACACCGAGGGGCTGTTTTTT.

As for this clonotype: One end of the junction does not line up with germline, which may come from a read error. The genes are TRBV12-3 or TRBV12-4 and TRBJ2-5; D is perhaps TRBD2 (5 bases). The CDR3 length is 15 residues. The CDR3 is CASSTYPGIEETQYF. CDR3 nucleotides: TGTGCCAGCAGCACCTACCCCGGGATAGAAGAGACCCAGTACTTT.

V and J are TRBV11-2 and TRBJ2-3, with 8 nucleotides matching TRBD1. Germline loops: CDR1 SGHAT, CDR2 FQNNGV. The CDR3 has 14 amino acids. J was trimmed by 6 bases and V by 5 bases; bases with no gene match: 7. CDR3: CASSRQGAGDTQYF. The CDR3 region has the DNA TGTGCCAGCAGCCGGCAGGGGGCAGGTGATACGCAGTATTTT.

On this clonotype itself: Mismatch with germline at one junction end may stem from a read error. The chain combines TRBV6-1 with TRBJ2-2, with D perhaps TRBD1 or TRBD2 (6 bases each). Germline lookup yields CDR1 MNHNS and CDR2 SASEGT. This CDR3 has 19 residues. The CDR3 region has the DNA TGTGTCAGCAGTGAAACCCCTCCCGGGGGCGCCGCGAACACCGGGGAGCCGTTTTTT. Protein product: CVSSETPPGGAANTGEPFF.

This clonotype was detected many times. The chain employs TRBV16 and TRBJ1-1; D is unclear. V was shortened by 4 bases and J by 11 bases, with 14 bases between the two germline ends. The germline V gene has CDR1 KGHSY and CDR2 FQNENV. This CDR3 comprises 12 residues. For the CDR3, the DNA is TGTGCCAGCAGCCGGGTCTTAGGAACGGCTTTCTTT. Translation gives CASSRVLGTAFF.